This record covers a single TCR beta chain. This sample was taken from a study of T cell changes during pregnancy in multiple sclerosis. Germline assignment: CDR1 SQVTM and CDR2 ANQGSEA. The V end was cut by 6 bases, the J end by 5 bases, with 16 bases between. The CDR3 length is 14 residues. The method was immunoSEQ multiplex PCR; TCRdb's version includes in-frame clones alone and lacks a portion of them. This sample has about 36,000 clones, with roughly 93% found just once. V and J are TRBV29-1 and TRBJ2-2; D might be TRBD1 (6 bases). The material sequenced was CD4+ T cells from peripheral blood mononuclear cells, taken in the first trimester of pregnancy. This TCR was sampled from a female donor with multiple sclerosis, enrolled in a pregnancy study. CDR3 nucleotides: TGCAGCGTCCCCAGGGGATCGAGTACCGGGGAGCTGTTTTTT. It codes for CSVPRGSSTGELFF.